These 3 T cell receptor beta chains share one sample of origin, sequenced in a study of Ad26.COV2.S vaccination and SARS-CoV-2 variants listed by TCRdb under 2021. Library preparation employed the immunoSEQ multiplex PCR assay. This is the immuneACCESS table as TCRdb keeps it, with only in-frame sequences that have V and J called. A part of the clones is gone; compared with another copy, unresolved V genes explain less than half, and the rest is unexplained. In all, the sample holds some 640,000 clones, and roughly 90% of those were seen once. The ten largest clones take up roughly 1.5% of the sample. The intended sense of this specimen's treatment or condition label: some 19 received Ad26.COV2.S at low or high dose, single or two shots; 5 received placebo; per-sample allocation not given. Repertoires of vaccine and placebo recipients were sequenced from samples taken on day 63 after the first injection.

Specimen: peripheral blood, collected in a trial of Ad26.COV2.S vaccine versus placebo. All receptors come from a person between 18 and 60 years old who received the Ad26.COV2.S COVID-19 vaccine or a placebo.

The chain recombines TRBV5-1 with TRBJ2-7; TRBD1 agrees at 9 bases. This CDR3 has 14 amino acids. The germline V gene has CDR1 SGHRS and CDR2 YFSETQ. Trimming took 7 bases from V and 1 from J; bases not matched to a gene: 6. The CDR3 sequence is CASASGTGSYEQYF. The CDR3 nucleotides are TGCGCCAGCGCGTCAGGGACAGGGTCCTACGAGCAGTACTTC.

The DNA of the CDR3 is TGTGCCAGCAGCCGGGGTAGGTCGAGCAATCAGCCCCAGCATTTT. This translates into CASSRGRSSNQPQHF. The chain is built from TRBV4-2 and TRBJ1-5; no clear D. V was shortened by 4 bases and J by 1 base, with 11 bases between the two germline ends. CDR3 length equals 15 residues. Germline V CDR1 and CDR2: LGHNA, YNFKEQ.

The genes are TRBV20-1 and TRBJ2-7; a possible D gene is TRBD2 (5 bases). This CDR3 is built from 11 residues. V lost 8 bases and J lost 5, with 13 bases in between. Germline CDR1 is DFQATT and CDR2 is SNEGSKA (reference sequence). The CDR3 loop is CSRDFGNEQYF. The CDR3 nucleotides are TGCAGTCGCGACTTCGGGAACGAGCAGTACTTC.